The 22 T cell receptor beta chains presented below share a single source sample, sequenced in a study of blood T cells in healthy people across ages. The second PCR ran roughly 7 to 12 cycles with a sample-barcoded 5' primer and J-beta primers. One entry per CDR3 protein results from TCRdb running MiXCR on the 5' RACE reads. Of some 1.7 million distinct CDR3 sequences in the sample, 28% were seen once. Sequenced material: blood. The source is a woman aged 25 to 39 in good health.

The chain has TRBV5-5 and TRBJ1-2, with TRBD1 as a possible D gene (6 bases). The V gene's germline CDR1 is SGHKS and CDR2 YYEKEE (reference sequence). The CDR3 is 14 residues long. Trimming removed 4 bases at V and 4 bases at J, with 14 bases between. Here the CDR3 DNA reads TGTGCCAGCAGCCCGGGGCAGGGGACCTATGGCTACACCTTC. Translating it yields CASSPGQGTYGYTF.

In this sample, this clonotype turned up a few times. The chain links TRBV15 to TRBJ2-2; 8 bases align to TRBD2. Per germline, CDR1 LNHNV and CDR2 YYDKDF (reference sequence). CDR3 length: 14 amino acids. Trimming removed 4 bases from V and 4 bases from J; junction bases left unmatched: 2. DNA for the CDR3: TGTGCCACCAGCACAGGGACTAGCACCGGGGAGCTGTTTTTT. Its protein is CATSTGTSTGELFF.

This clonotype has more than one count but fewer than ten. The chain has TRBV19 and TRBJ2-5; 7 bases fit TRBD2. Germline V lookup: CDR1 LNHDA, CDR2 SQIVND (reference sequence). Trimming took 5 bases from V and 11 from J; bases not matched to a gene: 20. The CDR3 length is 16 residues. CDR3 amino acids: CASSLRRTSRETKQYF. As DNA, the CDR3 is TGTGCCAGTAGTCTCCGTAGGACTAGTCGGGAGACAAAGCAGTACTTC.

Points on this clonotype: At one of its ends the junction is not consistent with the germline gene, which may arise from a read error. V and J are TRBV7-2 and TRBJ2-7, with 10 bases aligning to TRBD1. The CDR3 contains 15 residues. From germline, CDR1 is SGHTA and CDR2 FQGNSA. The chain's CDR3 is CVSSLKDRGPDEQYF. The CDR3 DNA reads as TGTGTCAGCAGCCTGAAAGACAGGGGGCCGGACGAGCAGTACTTC.

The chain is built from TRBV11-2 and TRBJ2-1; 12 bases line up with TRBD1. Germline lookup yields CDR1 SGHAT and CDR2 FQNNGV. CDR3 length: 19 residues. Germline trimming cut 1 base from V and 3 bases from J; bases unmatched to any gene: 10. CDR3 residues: CASSLGSPGTGGFYNEQFF. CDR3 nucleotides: TGTGCCAGCAGCTTAGGTAGTCCTGGGACAGGGGGCTTCTACAATGAGCAGTTCTTC.

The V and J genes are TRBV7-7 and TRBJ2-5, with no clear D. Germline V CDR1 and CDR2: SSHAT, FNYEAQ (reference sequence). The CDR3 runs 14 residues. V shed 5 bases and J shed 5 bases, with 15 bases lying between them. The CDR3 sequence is CASSRLGFGETQYF. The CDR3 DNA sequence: TGTGCCAGCAGCCGCCTGGGTTTTGGGGAGACCCAGTACTTC.

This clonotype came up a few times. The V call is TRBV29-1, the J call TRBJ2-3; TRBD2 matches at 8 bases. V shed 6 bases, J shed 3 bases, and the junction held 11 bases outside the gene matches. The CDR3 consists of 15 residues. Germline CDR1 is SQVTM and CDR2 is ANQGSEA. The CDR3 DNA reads TGCAGCGTCAGACTAGCGATCCGCCTGACAGATACGCAGTATTTT. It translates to CSVRLAIRLTDTQYF.

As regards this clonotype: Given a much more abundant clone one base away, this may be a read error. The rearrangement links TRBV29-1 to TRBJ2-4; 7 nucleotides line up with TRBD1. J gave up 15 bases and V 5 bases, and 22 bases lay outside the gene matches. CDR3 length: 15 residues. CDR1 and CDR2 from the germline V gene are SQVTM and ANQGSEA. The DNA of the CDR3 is TGCAGCGTTCTAAGAGGGTGGGGACAGCCCTACGAGCGGTACTTC. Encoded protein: CSVLRGWGQPYERYF. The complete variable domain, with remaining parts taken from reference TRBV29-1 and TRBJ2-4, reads SAVISQKPSRDICQRGTSLTIQCQVDSQVTMMFWYRQQPGQSLTLIATANQGSEATYESGFVIDKFPISRPNLTFSTLTVSNMSPEDSSIYLCSVLRGWGQPYERYFGAGTRLSVL.

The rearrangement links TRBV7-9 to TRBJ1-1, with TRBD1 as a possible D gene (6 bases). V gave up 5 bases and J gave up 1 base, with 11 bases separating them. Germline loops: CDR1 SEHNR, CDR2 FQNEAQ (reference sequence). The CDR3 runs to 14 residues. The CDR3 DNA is TGTGCCAGCAGCGTCTCGACAGGGAACACTGAAGCTTTCTTT. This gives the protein CASSVSTGNTEAFF. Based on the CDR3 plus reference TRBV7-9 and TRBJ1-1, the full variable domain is DTGVSQNPRHKITKRGQNVTFRCDPISEHNRLYWYRQTLGQGPEFLTYFQNEAQLEKSRLLSDRFSAERPKGSFSTLEIQRTEQGDSAMYLCASSVSTGNTEAFFGQGTRLTVV.

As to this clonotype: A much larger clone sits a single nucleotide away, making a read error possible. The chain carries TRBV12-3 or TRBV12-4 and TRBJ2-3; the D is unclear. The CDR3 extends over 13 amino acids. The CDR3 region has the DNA TGTGCCAGCACCAGAAGGGCCCCCGATACGCGGTATTTT. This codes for CASTRRAPDTRYF.

The CDR3 reads CATSTAGSHYEQYF. DNA for the CDR3: TGTGCCACCAGCACCGCAGGGTCTCACTACGAGCAGTACTTC. This rearrangement joins TRBV15 to TRBJ2-7, with a tentative D call TRBD1 (5 bases). Trimming shortened V by 4 bases and J by 3 bases, and 13 bases separated the two germline ends. Germline loops: CDR1 LNHNV, CDR2 YYDKDF (reference sequence). The length of the CDR3 is 14 residues.

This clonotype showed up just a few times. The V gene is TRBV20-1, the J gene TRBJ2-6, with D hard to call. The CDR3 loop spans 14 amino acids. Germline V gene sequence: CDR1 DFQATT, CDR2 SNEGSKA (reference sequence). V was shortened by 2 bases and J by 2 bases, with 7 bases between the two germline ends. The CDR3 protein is CSARLWAGANVLTF. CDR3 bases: TGCAGTGCTAGATTGTGGGCTGGGGCCAACGTCCTGACTTTC.

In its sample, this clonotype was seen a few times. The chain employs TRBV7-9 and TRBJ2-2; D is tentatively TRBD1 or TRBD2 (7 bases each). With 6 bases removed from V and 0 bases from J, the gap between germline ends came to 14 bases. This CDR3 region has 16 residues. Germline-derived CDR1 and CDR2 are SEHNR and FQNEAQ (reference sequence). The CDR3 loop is CASSQGRGPNTGELFF. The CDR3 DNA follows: TGTGCCAGCAGTCAAGGGAGGGGGCCGAACACCGGGGAGCTGTTTTTT.

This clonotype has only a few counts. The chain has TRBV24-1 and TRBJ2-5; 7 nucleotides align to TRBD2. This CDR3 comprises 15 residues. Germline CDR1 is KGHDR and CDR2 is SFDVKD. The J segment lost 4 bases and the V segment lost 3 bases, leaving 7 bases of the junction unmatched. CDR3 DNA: TGTGCCACCAGTGATACCCGAGGGGAGGGAGAGACCCAGTACTTC. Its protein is CATSDTRGEGETQYF.

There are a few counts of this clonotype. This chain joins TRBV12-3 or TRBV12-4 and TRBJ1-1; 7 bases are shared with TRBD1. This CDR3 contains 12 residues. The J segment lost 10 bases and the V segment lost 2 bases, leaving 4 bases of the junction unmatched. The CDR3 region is CASSLTQGGAFF. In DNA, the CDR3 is TGTGCCAGCAGTTTAACTCAGGGGGGAGCTTTCTTT.

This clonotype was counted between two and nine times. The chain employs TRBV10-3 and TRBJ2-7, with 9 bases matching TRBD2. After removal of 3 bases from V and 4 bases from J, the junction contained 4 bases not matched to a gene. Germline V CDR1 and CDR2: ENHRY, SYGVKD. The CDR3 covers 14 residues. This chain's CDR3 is CAISDPSGDYEQYF. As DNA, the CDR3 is TGTGCCATCAGTGACCCTAGCGGGGATTACGAGCAGTACTTC.

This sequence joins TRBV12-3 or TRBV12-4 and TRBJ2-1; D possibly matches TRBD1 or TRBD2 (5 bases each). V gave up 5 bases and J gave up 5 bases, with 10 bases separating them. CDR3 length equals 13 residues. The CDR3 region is CASSLRDHNEQFF. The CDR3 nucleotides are TGTGCCAGCAGTCTCCGGGACCACAATGAGCAGTTCTTC.

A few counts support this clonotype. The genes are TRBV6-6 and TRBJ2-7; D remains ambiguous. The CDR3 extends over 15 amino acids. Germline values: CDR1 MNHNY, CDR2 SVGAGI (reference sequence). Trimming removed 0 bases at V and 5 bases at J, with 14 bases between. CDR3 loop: CASSYSSPGVNEQYF. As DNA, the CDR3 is TGTGCCAGCAGTTACTCCAGTCCGGGCGTGAACGAGCAGTACTTC.

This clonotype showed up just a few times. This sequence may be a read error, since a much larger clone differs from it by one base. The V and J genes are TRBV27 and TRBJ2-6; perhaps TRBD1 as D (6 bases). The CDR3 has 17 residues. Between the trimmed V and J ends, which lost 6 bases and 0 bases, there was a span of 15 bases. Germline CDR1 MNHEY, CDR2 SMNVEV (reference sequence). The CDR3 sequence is CASRTGQYISGANVLTF. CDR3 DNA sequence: TGTGCCAGCAGAACGGGACAATATATCTCTGGGGCCAACGTCCTGACTTTC. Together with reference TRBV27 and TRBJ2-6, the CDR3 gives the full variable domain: EAQVTQNPRYLITVTGKKLTVTCSQNMNHEYMSWYRQDPGLGLRQIYYSMNVEVTDKGDVPEGYKVSRKEKRNFPLILESPSPNQTSLYFCASRTGQYISGANVLTFGAGSRLTVL.

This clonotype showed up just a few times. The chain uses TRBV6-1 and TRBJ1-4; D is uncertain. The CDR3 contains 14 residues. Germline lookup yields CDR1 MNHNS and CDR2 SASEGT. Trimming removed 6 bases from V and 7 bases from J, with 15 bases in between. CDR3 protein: CASSLEPVSEKLFF. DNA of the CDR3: TGTGCCAGCAGCCTAGAACCGGTTAGTGAAAAACTGTTTTTT.

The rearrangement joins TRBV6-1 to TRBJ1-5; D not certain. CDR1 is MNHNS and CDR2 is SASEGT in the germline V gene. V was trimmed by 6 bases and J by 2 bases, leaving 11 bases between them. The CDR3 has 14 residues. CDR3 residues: CASRGGGGNQPQHF. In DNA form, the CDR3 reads TGTGCCAGCAGGGGAGGAGGAGGCAATCAGCCCCAGCATTTT.

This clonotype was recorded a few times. CDR3 in amino acids: CASSSSWRGSYNEQFF. The DNA of the CDR3 is TGTGCCAGCAGTTCATCCTGGAGGGGTTCCTACAATGAGCAGTTCTTC. The chain uses TRBV27 and TRBJ2-1; possibly TRBD2 for D (6 bases). The CDR3 is made up of 16 amino acids. V lost 4 bases and J lost 1, with 14 bases in between. Germline V gene lookup returns CDR1 MNHEY and CDR2 SMNVEV (reference sequence).